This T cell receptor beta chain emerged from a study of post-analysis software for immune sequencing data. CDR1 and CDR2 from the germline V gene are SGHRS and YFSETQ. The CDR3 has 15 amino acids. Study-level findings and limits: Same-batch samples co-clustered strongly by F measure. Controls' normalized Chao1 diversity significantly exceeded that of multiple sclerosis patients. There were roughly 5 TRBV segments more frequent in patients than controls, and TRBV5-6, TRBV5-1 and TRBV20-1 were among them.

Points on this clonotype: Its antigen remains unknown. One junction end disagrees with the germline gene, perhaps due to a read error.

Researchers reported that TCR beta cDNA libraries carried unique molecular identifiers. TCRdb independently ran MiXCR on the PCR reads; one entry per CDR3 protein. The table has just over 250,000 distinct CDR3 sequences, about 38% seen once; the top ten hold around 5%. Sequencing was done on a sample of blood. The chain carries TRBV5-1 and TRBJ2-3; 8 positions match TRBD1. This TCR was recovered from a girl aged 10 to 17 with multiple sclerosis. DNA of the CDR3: TGCGCCAGCAGCTTAGGACAGGGATTCGCAGATACACAGTATTTT. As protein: CASSLGQGFADTQYF.